This section outlines one T cell receptor (beta chain) sequence together with its context. As yet, its antigen is unknown. The source of the sample is a study of blood T cells in healthy people across ages. Alongside a J-beta primer mix, a sample-barcoded 5' primer served in a second PCR lasting about 7 to 12 cycles. TCRdb re-derived calls from the 5' RACE reads in MiXCR, one entry per CDR3 protein. The profile shows fewer than 1.5 million distinct CDR3 sequences, 40% to 50% of them singletons. Study results and limitations: Observed TCR beta diversity per million T cells went down as age went up. This fall followed a roughly linear course with age. Estimates of diversity drawn from one million T cells were considered underestimates. It was the long-lived donors that had more naive CD4+ cells and higher diversity than aged donors.

Each donor supplied about 9.6 milliliters of peripheral blood. Sequencing used blood. The receptor comes from a woman aged 18-30 years in good health.

CDR3: CASSIRPSAETQYF. CDR3 DNA: TGTGCCAGCAGTATCCGACCATCTGCGGAGACCCAGTACTTC. This chain uses TRBV28 with TRBJ2-5; D is uncertain. V was trimmed by 5 bases and J by 5 bases, leaving 15 bases between them. The CDR3 runs 14 residues. Germline values: CDR1 MDHEN, CDR2 SYDVKM.